The TCR beta chain under discussion was sequenced for a study of T cell changes during pregnancy in multiple sclerosis. The data were produced by immunoSEQ multiplex PCR, yet TCRdb's version contains in-frame clones alone and is incomplete. Of about 40,000 clones in the sample, 80% to 95% were seen once. CDR1 is SNHLY and CDR2 is FYNNEI in the germline V gene. The CDR3 covers 14 residues. Trimming left V 3 bases short and J 4 bases short, with 12 bases between. The TCR was taken from a female donor with multiple sclerosis, enrolled in a pregnancy study. The sequencing here drew on CD4+ T cells from peripheral blood mononuclear cells, taken in the third trimester of pregnancy. The chain recombines TRBV2 with TRBJ1-2; D is unclear. The CDR3 DNA reads as TGTGCCAGCAGTGAGCAGAACCTGTTCTATGGCTACACCTTC. Its protein is CASSEQNLFYGYTF.